This T cell receptor beta chain was retrieved from a study of blood T cell repertoires in COVID-19. Whole-study context: The analysed material was cDNA or gDNA that came from T cells, B-cell-depleted T cells, or PBMCs.

Here immunoSEQ multiplex PCR was the method, and the copy in TCRdb shows in-frame clones only, minus some. The sample has about 21,000 clones, approximately 90% seen once. The ends were cut back, 3 bases at V and 5 bases at J, with 17 bases in the middle. The CDR3 loop spans 15 amino acids. Germline CDR1 is SGDLS and CDR2 is YYNGEE. The receptor's source is a human donor with active COVID-19. The donor label of this sample is uncertain. The sample comprised peripheral blood. The J gene is TRBJ2-5, the V gene TRBV9; D unresolved. The CDR3 DNA sequence: TGTGCCAGCAGCGCAGAACAAGAGGTGTGGGAGACCCAGTACTTC. Its protein product is CASSAEQEVWETQYF. The complete variable domain, with remaining parts taken from reference TRBV9 and TRBJ2-5, reads DSGVTQTPKHLITATGQRVTLRCSPRSGDLSVYWYQQSLDQGLQFLIQYYNGEERAKGNILERFSAQQFPDLHSELNLSSLELGDSALYFCASSAEQEVWETQYFGPGTRLLVL.